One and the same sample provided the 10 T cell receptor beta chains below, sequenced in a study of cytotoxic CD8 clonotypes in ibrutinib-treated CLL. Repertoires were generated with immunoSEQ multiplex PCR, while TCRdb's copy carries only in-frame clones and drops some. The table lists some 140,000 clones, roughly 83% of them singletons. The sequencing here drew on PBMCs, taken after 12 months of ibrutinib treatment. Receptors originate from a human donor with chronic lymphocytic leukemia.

CDR3 coding DNA: TGTGCCAGCAGGCCCGGGGGGACAGGATTCTACGAGCAGTACTTC. This codes for CASRPGGTGFYEQYF. The rearrangement uses TRBV28 and TRBJ2-7; D possibly corresponds to TRBD1 (8 bases). The CDR3 extends over 15 amino acids. Trimming cost V 6 bases and J 3 bases, with 18 bases left between them. From germline, CDR1 is MDHEN and CDR2 SYDVKM.

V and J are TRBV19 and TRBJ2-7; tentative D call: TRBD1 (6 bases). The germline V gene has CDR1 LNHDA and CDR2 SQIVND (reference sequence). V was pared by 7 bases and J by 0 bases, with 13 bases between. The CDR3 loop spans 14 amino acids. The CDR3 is CASTNRDNSYEQYF. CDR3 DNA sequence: TGTGCCAGTACTAACCGGGACAACTCCTACGAGCAGTACTTC.

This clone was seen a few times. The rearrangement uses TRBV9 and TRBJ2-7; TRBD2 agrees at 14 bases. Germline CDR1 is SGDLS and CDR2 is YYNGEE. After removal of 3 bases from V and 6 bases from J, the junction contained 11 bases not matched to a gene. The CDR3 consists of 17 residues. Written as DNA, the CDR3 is TGTGCCAGCAGCGCGCGTACCGGGACTAGCGGGAGTGGCGAGCAGTACTTC. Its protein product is CASSARTGTSGSGEQYF.

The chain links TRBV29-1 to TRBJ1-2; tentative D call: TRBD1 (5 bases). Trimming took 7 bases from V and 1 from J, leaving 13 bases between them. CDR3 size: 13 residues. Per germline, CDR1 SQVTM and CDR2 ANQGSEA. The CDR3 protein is CSGVRDGNYGYTF. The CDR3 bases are TGCAGCGGTGTCCGGGACGGTAACTATGGCTACACCTTC.

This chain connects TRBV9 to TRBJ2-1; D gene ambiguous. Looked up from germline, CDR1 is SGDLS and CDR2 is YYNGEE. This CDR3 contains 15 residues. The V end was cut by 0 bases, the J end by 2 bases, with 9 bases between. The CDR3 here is CASSVDWFAYNEQFF. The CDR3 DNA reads TGTGCCAGCAGCGTAGACTGGTTCGCCTACAATGAGCAGTTCTTC.

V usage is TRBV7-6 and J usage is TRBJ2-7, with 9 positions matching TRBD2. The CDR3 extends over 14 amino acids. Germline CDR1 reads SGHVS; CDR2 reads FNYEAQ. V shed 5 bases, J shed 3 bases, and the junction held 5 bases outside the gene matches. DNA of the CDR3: TGTGCCAGCAGCCCAGCGGGAGGTGGCTACGAGCAGTACTTC. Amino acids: CASSPAGGGYEQYF.

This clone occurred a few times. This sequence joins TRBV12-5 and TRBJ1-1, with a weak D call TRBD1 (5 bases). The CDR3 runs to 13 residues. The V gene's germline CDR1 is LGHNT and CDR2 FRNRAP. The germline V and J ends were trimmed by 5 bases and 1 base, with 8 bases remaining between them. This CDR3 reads CASGETANTEAFF. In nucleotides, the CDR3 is TGTGCTAGTGGTGAGACAGCGAACACTGAAGCTTTCTTT.

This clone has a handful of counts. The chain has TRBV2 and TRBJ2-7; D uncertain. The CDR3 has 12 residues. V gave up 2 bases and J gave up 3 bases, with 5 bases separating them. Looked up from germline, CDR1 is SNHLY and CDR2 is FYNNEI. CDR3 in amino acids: CASSEQVYEQYF. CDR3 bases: TGTGCCAGCAGTGAACAAGTCTACGAGCAGTACTTC. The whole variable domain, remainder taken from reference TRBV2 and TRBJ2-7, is EPEVTQTPSHQVTQMGQEVILRCVPISNHLYFYWYRQILGQKVEFLVSFYNNEISEKSEIFDDQFSVERPDGSNFTLKIRSTKLEDSAMYFCASSEQVYEQYFGPGTRLTVT.

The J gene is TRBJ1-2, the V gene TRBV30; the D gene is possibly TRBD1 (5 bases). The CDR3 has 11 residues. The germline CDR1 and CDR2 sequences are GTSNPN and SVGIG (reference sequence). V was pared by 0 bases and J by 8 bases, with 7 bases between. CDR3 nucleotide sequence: TGTGCCTGGAGTGTGGCAGGGGGCTACACCTTC. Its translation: CAWSVAGGYTF.

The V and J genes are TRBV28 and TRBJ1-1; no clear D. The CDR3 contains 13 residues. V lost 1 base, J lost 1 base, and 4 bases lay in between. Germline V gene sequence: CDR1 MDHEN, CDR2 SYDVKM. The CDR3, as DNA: TGTGCCAGCAGTTTATACACGAACACTGAAGCTTTCTTT. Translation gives CASSLYTNTEAFF.